The table lists the clone carrying this TCR beta chain with many counts. Total RNA extraction was carried out from unfractionated whole blood. The library tagged individual cDNA molecules with unique molecular identifiers. TCRdb independently ran MiXCR on the 5' RACE reads; one entry per CDR3 protein. The data contain 150,000 or so distinct CDR3 sequences, 4.1% of them singletons. This entry belongs to a study of human T cells and chemical hapten exposure. Looked up from germline, CDR1 is SEHNR and CDR2 is FQNEAQ (reference sequence). This CDR3 region has 15 residues. V lost 5 bases to trimming and J lost 0 bases, with 12 bases between them.

This TCR was recovered from a female donor in good health. The rearrangement links TRBV7-9 to TRBJ2-3, with D perhaps matching TRBD2 (6 bases). The chain's CDR3 is CASSPTGTSTDTQYF. The CDR3 coding sequence is TGTGCCAGCAGCCCAACCGGGACTAGCACAGATACGCAGTATTTT.